Listed here are 9 T cell receptor beta chains from one sample, sequenced in a study of a mutant IDH1 vaccine in newly diagnosed glioma. Here immunoSEQ multiplex PCR was the method, and the copy in TCRdb shows in-frame clones only, minus some. The table lists 30,000 to 35,000 clones, 88% of them singletons. Sample time point: baseline, week 1 (first vaccination visit). The treatment was: pre-vaccination baseline after standard-of-care therapy. The source material was PBMCs, sampled from a glioma patient treated with radiotherapy, temozolomide or both. The receptors stem from a woman between 35 and 50 years old with glioma.

DNA for the CDR3: TGCAGCGTTGCGTTATCCGCCAGCAAAGACTATGGCTACACCTTC. Translated: CSVALSASKDYGYTF. The chain employs TRBV29-1 and TRBJ1-2; D is ambiguous. The germline gives CDR1 SQVTM, CDR2 ANQGSEA. The CDR3 runs to 15 residues. The germline V and J ends were trimmed by 4 bases and 3 bases, with 18 bases remaining between them.

The V and J genes are TRBV6-1 and TRBJ2-7, with a possible D match to TRBD1 (5 bases). Trimming took off 8 bases at V and 0 bases at J, with 14 bases between the two ends. This CDR3 is 14 amino acids long. Germline CDR1 MNHNS, CDR2 SASEGT. CDR3 bases: TGTGCCAGCCTCAGGGCCGCTTACTCCTACGAGCAGTACTTC. Amino acids: CASLRAAYSYEQYF.

The rearrangement joins TRBV30 to TRBJ2-5; tentatively, D is TRBD2 (5 bases). V was cut by 1 base and J by 4 bases, with 10 bases left in between. In germline, CDR1 is GTSNPN, CDR2 SVGIG (reference sequence). The CDR3 has 13 amino acids. DNA of the CDR3: TGTGCCTGGAGTGGACTACTAGGAGAGACCCAGTACTTC. Protein: CAWSGLLGETQYF.

V usage is TRBV4-1 and J usage is TRBJ1-1; 7 bases match TRBD1. V shed 5 bases and J 6 bases; nucleotides not matched to a gene: 12. The CDR3 consists of 15 residues. The germline gives CDR1 MGHRA, CDR2 YSYEKL. The CDR3 loop is CASSSRTGDFAEAFF. CDR3 DNA: TGCGCCAGCAGCTCACGTACAGGGGATTTTGCTGAAGCTTTCTTT.

The chain combines TRBV9 with TRBJ2-7, with no clear D. Germline CDR1 and CDR2: SGDLS and YYNGEE. Trimming cost V 0 bases and J 2 bases, with 12 bases left between them. The CDR3 runs 15 residues. The CDR3 DNA follows: TGTGCCAGCAGCGTAGATCCCGGGTCAACCTACGAGCAGTACTTC. It specifies CASSVDPGSTYEQYF.

V gene TRBV30 combines with J gene TRBJ2-5, with 7 bases that match TRBD1. CDR1 is GTSNPN, CDR2 SVGIG, per germline (reference sequence). After removal of 1 base from V and 0 bases from J, the junction contained 5 bases not matched to a gene. The CDR3 consists of 15 residues. In DNA form, the CDR3 reads TGTGCCTGGAGTGCGGGACAGACCTACCAAGAGACCCAGTACTTC. Encoded protein: CAWSAGQTYQETQYF. Supplemented by reference TRBV30 and TRBJ2-5, the full variable domain reads SQTIHQWPATLVQPVGSPLSLECTVEGTSNPNLYWYRQAAGRGLQLLFYSVGIGQISSEVPQNLSASRPQDRQFILSSKKLLLSDSGFYLCAWSAGQTYQETQYFGPGTRLLVL.

V gene TRBV29-1 combines with J gene TRBJ2-7; TRBD2 matches at 7 bases. V was clipped by 6 bases and J by 0 bases; unmatched bases: 5. Germline V lookup: CDR1 SQVTM, CDR2 ANQGSEA. This CDR3 has 13 residues. The CDR3 nucleotides read TGCAGCGTGAGGCGGGAGAGCTCCTACGAGCAGTACTTC. Its translation: CSVRRESSYEQYF.

The count of this clone is one. The V call is TRBV6-5, the J call TRBJ1-2; TRBD1 matches at 10 bases. Trimming took 6 bases from V and 4 from J; bases not matched to a gene: 8. The CDR3 is 15 residues long. The germline CDR1 and CDR2 sequences are MNHEY and SVGAGI. CDR3 in DNA: TGTGCCAGCAGCTCCGACAGGGGGCGGATCTATGGCTACACCTTC. It is translated as CASSSDRGRIYGYTF.

The chain is built from TRBV6-1 and TRBJ1-5; no reliable D call. Germline values: CDR1 MNHNS, CDR2 SASEGT. Trimming removed 8 bases from V and 4 bases from J, with 15 bases in between. This CDR3 spans 14 amino acids. CDR3 region: CASVPRAVNQPQHF. The CDR3 DNA reads as TGTGCCAGCGTTCCGAGGGCCGTGAATCAGCCCCAGCATTTT.